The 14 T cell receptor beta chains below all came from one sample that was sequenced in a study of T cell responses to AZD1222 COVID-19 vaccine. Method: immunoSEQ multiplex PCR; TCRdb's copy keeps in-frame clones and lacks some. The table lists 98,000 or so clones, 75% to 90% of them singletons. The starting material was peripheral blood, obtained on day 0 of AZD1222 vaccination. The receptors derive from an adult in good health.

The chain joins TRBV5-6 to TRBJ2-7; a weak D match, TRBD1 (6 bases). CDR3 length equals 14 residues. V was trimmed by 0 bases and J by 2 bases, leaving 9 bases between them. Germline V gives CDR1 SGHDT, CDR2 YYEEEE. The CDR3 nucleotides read TGTGCCAGCAGCTTGGGAACAGGGACCTACGAGCAGTACTTC. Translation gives CASSLGTGTYEQYF.

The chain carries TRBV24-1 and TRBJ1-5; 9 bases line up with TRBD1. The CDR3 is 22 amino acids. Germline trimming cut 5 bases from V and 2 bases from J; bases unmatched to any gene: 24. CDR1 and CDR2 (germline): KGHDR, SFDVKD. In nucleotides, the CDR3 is TGTGCCACCAGTGGGGGTCCGGGACAGGGTGAAGTTGAATGGTATGGCAATCAGCCCCAGCATTTT. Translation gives CATSGGPGQGEVEWYGNQPQHF.

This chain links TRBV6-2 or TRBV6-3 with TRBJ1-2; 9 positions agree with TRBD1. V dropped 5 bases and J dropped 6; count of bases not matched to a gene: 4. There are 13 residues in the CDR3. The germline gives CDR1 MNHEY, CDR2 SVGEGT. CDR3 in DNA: TGTGCCAGCAGTGACAGGGGGTCGGATGGCTACACCTTC. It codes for CASSDRGSDGYTF.

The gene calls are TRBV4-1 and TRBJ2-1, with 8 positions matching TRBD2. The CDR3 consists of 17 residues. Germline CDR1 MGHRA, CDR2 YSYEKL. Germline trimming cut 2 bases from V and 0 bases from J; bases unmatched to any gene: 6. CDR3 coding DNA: TGCGCCAGCAGCCAAAAGACTAGCGTTAGCTCCTACAATGAGCAGTTCTTC. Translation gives CASSQKTSVSSYNEQFF.

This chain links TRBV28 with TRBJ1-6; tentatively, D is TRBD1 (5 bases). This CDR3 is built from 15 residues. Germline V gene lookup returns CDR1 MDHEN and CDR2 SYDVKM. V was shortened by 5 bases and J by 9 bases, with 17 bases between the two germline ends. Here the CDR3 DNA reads TGTGCCAGCAGTCCCCCGGGACCGGGAGGTTCACCCCTCCACTTT. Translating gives CASSPPGPGGSPLHF.

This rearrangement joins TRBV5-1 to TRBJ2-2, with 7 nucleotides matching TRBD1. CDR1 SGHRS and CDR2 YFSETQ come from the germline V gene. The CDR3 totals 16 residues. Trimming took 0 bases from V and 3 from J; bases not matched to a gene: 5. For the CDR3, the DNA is TGCGCCAGCAGCTTGGTCGGGACAGAGTACACCGGGGAGCTGTTTTTT. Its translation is CASSLVGTEYTGELFF.

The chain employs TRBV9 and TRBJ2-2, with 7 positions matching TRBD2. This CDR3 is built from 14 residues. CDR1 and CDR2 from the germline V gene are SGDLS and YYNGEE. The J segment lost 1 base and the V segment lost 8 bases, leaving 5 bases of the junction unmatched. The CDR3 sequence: CASTWGGNTGELFF. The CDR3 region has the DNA TGTGCCAGTACCTGGGGGGGGAACACCGGGGAGCTGTTTTTT.

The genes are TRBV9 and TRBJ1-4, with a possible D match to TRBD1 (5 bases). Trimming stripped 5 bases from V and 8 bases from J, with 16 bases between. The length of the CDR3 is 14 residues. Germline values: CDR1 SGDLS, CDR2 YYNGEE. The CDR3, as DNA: TGTGCCAGCAGTGCCGGCCAGGAGGGGGAAAAACTGTTTTTT. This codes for CASSAGQEGEKLFF. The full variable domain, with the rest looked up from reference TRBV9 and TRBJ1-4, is DSGVTQTPKHLITATGQRVTLRCSPRSGDLSVYWYQQSLDQGLQFLIQYYNGEERAKGNILERFSAQQFPDLHSELNLSSLELGDSALYFCASSAGQEGEKLFFGSGTQLSVL.

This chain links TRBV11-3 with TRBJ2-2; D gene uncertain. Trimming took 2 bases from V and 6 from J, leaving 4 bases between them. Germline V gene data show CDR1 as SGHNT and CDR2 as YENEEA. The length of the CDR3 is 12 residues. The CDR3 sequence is CASSLNAGELFF. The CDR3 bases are TGTGCCAGCAGCTTAAATGCCGGGGAGCTGTTTTTT.

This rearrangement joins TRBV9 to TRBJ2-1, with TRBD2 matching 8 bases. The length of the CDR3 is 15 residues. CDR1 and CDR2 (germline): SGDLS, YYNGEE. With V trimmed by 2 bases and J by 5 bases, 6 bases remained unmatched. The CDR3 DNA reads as TGTGCCAGCAGCGTTGAGACTAGCGCTGACAATGAGCAGTTCTTC. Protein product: CASSVETSADNEQFF. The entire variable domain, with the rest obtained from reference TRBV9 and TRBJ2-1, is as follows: DSGVTQTPKHLITATGQRVTLRCSPRSGDLSVYWYQQSLDQGLQFLIQYYNGEERAKGNILERFSAQQFPDLHSELNLSSLELGDSALYFCASSVETSADNEQFFGPGTRLTVL.

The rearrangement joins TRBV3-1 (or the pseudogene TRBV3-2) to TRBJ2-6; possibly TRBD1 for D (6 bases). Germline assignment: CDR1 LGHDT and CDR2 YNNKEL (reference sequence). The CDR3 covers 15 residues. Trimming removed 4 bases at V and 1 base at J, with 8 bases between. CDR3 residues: CASSLGQSGANVLTF. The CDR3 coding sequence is TGTGCCAGCAGCCTCGGACAGTCTGGGGCCAACGTCCTGACTTTC.

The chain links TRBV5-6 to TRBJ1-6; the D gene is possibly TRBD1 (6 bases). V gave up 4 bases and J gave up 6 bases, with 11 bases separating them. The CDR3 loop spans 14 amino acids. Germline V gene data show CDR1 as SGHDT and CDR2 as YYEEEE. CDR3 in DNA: TGTGCCAGCAGCACAGGACAGCTTAATTCACCCCTCCACTTT. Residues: CASSTGQLNSPLHF.

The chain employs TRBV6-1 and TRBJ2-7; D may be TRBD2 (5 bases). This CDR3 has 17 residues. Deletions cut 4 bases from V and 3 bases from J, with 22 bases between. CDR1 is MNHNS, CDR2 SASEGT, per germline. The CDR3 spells CASSVPTGVPLGYEQYF. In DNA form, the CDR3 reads TGTGCCAGCAGTGTCCCTACCGGGGTCCCCCTAGGCTACGAGCAGTACTTC.

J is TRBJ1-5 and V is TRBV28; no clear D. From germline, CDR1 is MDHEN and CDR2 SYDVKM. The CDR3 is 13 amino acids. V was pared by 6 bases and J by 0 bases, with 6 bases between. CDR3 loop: CASRPYSNQPQHF. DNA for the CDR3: TGTGCCAGCAGACCGTATAGCAATCAGCCCCAGCATTTT. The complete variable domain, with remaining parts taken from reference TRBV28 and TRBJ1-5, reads DVKVTQSSRYLVKRTGEKVFLECVQDMDHENMFWYRQDPGLGLRLIYFSYDVKMKEKGDIPEGYSVSREKKERFSLILESASTNQTSMYLCASRPYSNQPQHFGDGTRLSIL.